This entry is about one T cell receptor beta chain. Its antigen is unknown. Measured with immunoSEQ multiplex PCR; TCRdb has only the in-frame clones, and not every one. Among fewer than 400,000 clones listed, around 84% were seen once. Treatment indicated: 15 to 20 received Ad26.COV2.S at low or high dose, single or two shots; 5 received placebo; per-sample allocation not given. Samples analyzed were those drawn on day 63 after the first vaccine or placebo injection. Between the trimmed V and J ends, which lost 4 bases and 0 bases, there was a span of 12 bases. CDR1 is SGHTA and CDR2 is FQGNSA in the germline V gene. There are 15 residues in the CDR3. The sample comes from a study of Ad26.COV2.S vaccination and SARS-CoV-2 variants. About the study: Recipients of Ad26.COV2.S got it intramuscularly, once or twice 56 days apart.

Findings and caveats of the study: Vaccine recipients and placebo recipients showed similar non-spike TCR breadth.

The source is a person between 18 and 60 years old who received the Ad26.COV2.S COVID-19 vaccine or a placebo. The sequenced sample was peripheral blood, obtained in a trial of Ad26.COV2.S vaccine versus placebo. The rearrangement uses TRBV7-2 and TRBJ1-1; tentatively, D is TRBD1 (5 bases). The CDR3 is CASSSGASMNTEAFF. CDR3 nucleotides: TGTGCCAGCAGCTCTGGGGCCAGCATGAACACTGAAGCTTTCTTT.